These 11 T cell receptor beta chains were all obtained from the same sample, sequenced in a study of cytotoxic CD8 clonotypes in ibrutinib-treated CLL. Clones were sequenced by immunoSEQ multiplex PCR, and TCRdb holds only the in-frame ones, with some missing. The sample contains roughly 30,000 clones, roughly three quarters of which appear only once. The sample in question was PBMCs, obtained after 36 months of ibrutinib treatment. All receptors come from a human donor with chronic lymphocytic leukemia.

The chain uses TRBV19 and TRBJ1-6; TRBD1 agrees at 8 bases. CDR3 size: 14 residues. The V gene end was trimmed by 7 bases and the J gene end by 7 bases; junction bases not matched to a gene: 6. The germline V gene has CDR1 LNHDA and CDR2 SQIVND (reference sequence). CDR3 coding DNA: TGTGCCAGTAAGATAACAGGGGGAAATTCACCCCTCCACTTT. It specifies CASKITGGNSPLHF.

This chain connects TRBV9 to TRBJ2-7; D might be TRBD2 (6 bases). The CDR3 contains 14 residues. Germline CDR1 reads SGDLS; CDR2 reads YYNGEE. V shed 3 bases and J shed 6 bases, with 16 bases lying between them. CDR3: CASSAYGGTSEQYF. Written as DNA, the CDR3 is TGTGCCAGCAGCGCGTACGGGGGTACTAGCGAGCAGTACTTC.

The J gene is TRBJ1-1, the V gene TRBV18; no clear D gene. The CDR3 has 13 residues. The ends were cut back, 0 bases at V and 12 bases at J, with 14 bases in the middle. The germline CDR1 and CDR2 sequences are KGHSH and LQKENI. The CDR3 is CASSPPGFGVPFF. The CDR3 DNA reads as TGTGCCAGCTCACCACCGGGGTTTGGCGTACCTTTCTTT.

This clone was detected only a few times. The chain uses TRBV29-1 and TRBJ1-4; D possibly corresponds to TRBD1 (5 bases). Trimming stripped 7 bases from V and 3 bases from J, with 12 bases between. Germline CDR1 is SQVTM and CDR2 is ANQGSEA. CDR3 length: 13 residues. CDR3 coding DNA: TGCAGCGCGCCGGGGGGGTCTAATGAAAAACTGTTTTTT. Translating it yields CSAPGGSNEKLFF.

The V and J genes are TRBV7-8 and TRBJ1-2; 8 nucleotides agree with TRBD1. This CDR3 has 16 residues. Germline V gives CDR1 SGHVS, CDR2 FQNEAQ. The V gene end was trimmed by 1 base and the J gene end by 4 bases; junction bases not matched to a gene: 8. Here the CDR3 DNA reads TGTGCCAGCAGCTTAGGCGTCGGACAGGGAGGCTATGGCTACACCTTC. This sequence encodes CASSLGVGQGGYGYTF.

The V call is TRBV4-2, the J call TRBJ2-3; TRBD2 agrees at 9 bases. J lost 3 bases, V lost 1 base, and 8 bases had no gene match. Germline V gene sequence: CDR1 LGHNA, CDR2 YNFKEQ. There are 17 residues in the CDR3. CDR3 sequence (DNA): TGTGCCAGCAGCCAAGCCTGGGGCGGGGGGGCTACAGATACGCAGTATTTT. It is translated as CASSQAWGGGATDTQYF.

The CDR3 nucleotides are TGTGCCAGCAGCTCTTACAGGGGGGGGCAAGAGACCCAGTACTTC. It yields the protein CASSSYRGGQETQYF. V gene TRBV7-2 combines with J gene TRBJ2-5; possibly TRBD1 for D (8 bases). Trimming took off 4 bases at V and 2 bases at J, with 14 bases between the two ends. Germline V gene sequence: CDR1 SGHTA, CDR2 FQGNSA. The CDR3 is 15 amino acids.

This clone was observed a single time. The rearrangement joins TRBV9 to TRBJ2-1; D remains unclear. CDR1 and CDR2 (germline): SGDLS, YYNGEE. The CDR3 length is 11 residues. The V and J ends lost 3 bases and 5 bases respectively, with 3 bases between them. In DNA, the CDR3 is TGTGCCAGCAGCGCGAACAATGAGCAGTTCTTC. Translating it yields CASSANNEQFF.

This clone has just a few counts. The CDR3 bases are TGTGCCAGCAGCCCGGACAGGGGTCACGAGCAGTACTTC. This codes for CASSPDRGHEQYF. The V and J genes are TRBV13 and TRBJ2-7; 9 nucleotides align to TRBD1. Per the germline V gene, CDR1 is PRHDT and CDR2 is FYEKMQ (reference sequence). The ends lost 5 bases at V and 5 bases at J; junction bases unmatched: 4. The CDR3 spans 13 residues.

The rearrangement uses TRBV6-6 and TRBJ1-1; D unresolved. The length of the CDR3 is 12 residues. Per the germline V gene, CDR1 is MNHNY and CDR2 is SVGAGI (reference sequence). V shed 2 bases and J shed 1 base, with 2 bases lying between them. The CDR3 protein is CASSYANTEAFF. The CDR3 region has the DNA TGTGCCAGCAGTTACGCGAACACTGAAGCTTTCTTT.

The chain joins TRBV9 to TRBJ1-2; 9 nucleotides align to TRBD1. The CDR3 extends over 17 amino acids. Germline trimming cut 1 base from V and 3 bases from J; bases unmatched to any gene: 10. CDR1 and CDR2 (germline): SGDLS, YYNGEE. Here the CDR3 reads CASSVTGGKGFDYGYTF. The CDR3 DNA reads as TGTGCCAGCAGCGTAACAGGGGGCAAGGGGTTTGACTATGGCTACACCTTC.